The 29 T cell receptor beta chains below were found in one sample sequenced in a study of beta chain features in type 1 diabetes. Whole-study findings and limits: When Type 1 diabetes patients were examined, their TCRB CDR3s proved moderately but significantly shorter in all four CD4+ subsets.

These receptors have no identified antigens. Expressed TCRB transcripts were sequenced after all isolated RNA was converted to cDNA. Repertoires were generated with immunoSEQ multiplex PCR, while TCRdb's copy carries only in-frame clones and drops some. The top ten hold 0.94% of the sample, which has approximately 170,000 clones, 7.8% seen once. Input material: central memory CD4+ T cells from blood. All receptors come from a woman in her thirties or forties with type 1 diabetes.

The chain joins TRBV6-5 to TRBJ1-6; possibly TRBD1 for D (5 bases). The CDR3 contains 12 residues. Looked up from germline, CDR1 is MNHEY and CDR2 is SVGAGI. Trimming cost V 6 bases and J 7 bases, with 7 bases left between them. For the CDR3, the DNA is TGTGCCAGCAGCCGACAGAATTCACCCCTCCACTTT. It encodes CASSRQNSPLHF.

This clone turned up a few times. The CDR3 reads CASTSGTGKKTEAFF. The CDR3 DNA follows: TGCGCCAGCACCTCCGGGACAGGTAAGAAGACTGAAGCTTTCTTT. The chain links TRBV5-1 to TRBJ1-1, with TRBD1 matching over 8 bases. Trimming took 6 bases from V and 5 from J; bases not matched to a gene: 12. The CDR3 covers 15 residues. Germline V gene sequence: CDR1 SGHRS, CDR2 YFSETQ.

The rearrangement uses TRBV20-1 and TRBJ1-4; D gene uncertain. The CDR3 consists of 10 residues. V gave up 0 bases and J gave up 13 bases, with 6 bases separating them. CDR1 and CDR2 (germline): DFQATT, SNEGSKA (reference sequence). CDR3 amino acids: CSARDSGLFF. Here the CDR3 DNA reads TGCAGTGCTAGAGACTCAGGACTGTTTTTT.

This clone appeared a few times. The genes are TRBV9 and TRBJ2-1, with D tentatively TRBD2 (6 bases). Germline V gives CDR1 SGDLS, CDR2 YYNGEE. The V end was cut by 7 bases, the J end by 0 bases, with 11 bases between. The CDR3 totals 14 residues. The CDR3 nucleotides are TGTGCCAGCGGAGGGAATAGCTCCTACAATGAGCAGTTCTTC. Translated: CASGGNSSYNEQFF.

The chain couples TRBV7-3 to TRBJ2-6; no clear D gene. Germline CDR1 reads SGHTA; CDR2 reads FQGTGA. Trimming stripped 3 bases from V and 8 bases from J, with 5 bases between. CDR3 length: 12 amino acids. The CDR3 DNA is TGTGCCAGCAGCTTCCCTTCCAACGTCCTGACTTTC. Translation gives CASSFPSNVLTF.

This clone showed up just a few times. The gene calls are TRBV19 and TRBJ2-7; D not certain. This CDR3 has 15 residues. The V gene's germline CDR1 is LNHDA and CDR2 SQIVND (reference sequence). V was shortened by 3 bases and J by 0 bases, with 12 bases between the two germline ends. The CDR3 coding sequence is TGTGCCAGTAGTATGGAACTTTCTAGCTCCTACGAGCAGTACTTC. Its protein product is CASSMELSSSYEQYF.

The gene calls are TRBV7-6 and TRBJ2-5, with TRBD1 matching over 9 bases. Trimming took 5 bases from V and 5 from J; bases not matched to a gene: 6. The CDR3 sequence is 14 residues long. Germline lookup yields CDR1 SGHVS and CDR2 FNYEAQ. This CDR3 is CASSRDRASETQYF. The CDR3 DNA is TGTGCCAGCAGCAGGGACAGGGCGAGCGAGACCCAGTACTTC.

This clone was detected only a few times. The genes are TRBV6-5 and TRBJ1-5; D may be TRBD1 (5 bases). V lost 0 bases and J 3 bases, leaving 12 bases between the germline ends. Germline CDR1 MNHEY, CDR2 SVGAGI. The CDR3 is 16 residues long. The CDR3 DNA sequence: TGTGCCAGCAGTTACTCGAACCCGGGACTCAATCAGCCCCAGCATTTT. As protein: CASSYSNPGLNQPQHF.

The chain uses TRBV9 and TRBJ2-5; 9 bases are shared with TRBD2. Germline CDR1 SGDLS, CDR2 YYNGEE. The CDR3 is 14 residues long. V shed 4 bases, J shed 4 bases, and the junction held 5 bases outside the gene matches. CDR3 coding DNA: TGTGCCAGCAGCACAGGGACTAGCCTAGAGACCCAGTACTTC. Translated: CASSTGTSLETQYF.

This clone was detected a few times. The genes are TRBV5-4 and TRBJ2-7; 7 bases are shared with TRBD2. The ends lost 3 bases at V and 0 bases at J; junction bases unmatched: 0. This CDR3 is 13 amino acids long. The V gene's germline CDR1 is SGHNT and CDR2 YYREEE (reference sequence). DNA for the CDR3: TGTGCCAGCAGCTGGGACTACTCCTACGAGCAGTACTTC. Translated: CASSWDYSYEQYF.

There are a few counts of this clone. The rearrangement joins TRBV7-8 to TRBJ1-5, with a possible D match to TRBD1 (5 bases). Germline-derived CDR1 and CDR2 are SGHVS and FQNEAQ. This CDR3 spans 13 amino acids. Trimming stripped 6 bases from V and 7 bases from J, with 13 bases between. The CDR3 nucleotides are TGTGCCAGCAGTCAAGAGGCAGGGCAGCCCCAGCATTTT. This gives the protein CASSQEAGQPQHF.

This clone has more than one count but fewer than ten. J is TRBJ2-1 and V is TRBV9; 8 positions match TRBD1. The V and J ends lost 1 base and 9 bases, in that order; junction bases with no gene match: 9. Germline values: CDR1 SGDLS, CDR2 YYNGEE. CDR3 length: 15 residues. The CDR3 loop is CASSVSGTGQGEQFF. The CDR3 DNA is TGTGCCAGCAGCGTATCCGGGACAGGTCAGGGTGAGCAGTTCTTC.

This clone has only a few counts. The chain couples TRBV7-3 to TRBJ2-1, with D perhaps matching TRBD2 (5 bases). CDR3 size: 17 residues. Trimming took 2 bases from V and 8 from J, leaving 22 bases between them. Germline-derived CDR1 and CDR2 are SGHTA and FQGTGA. The CDR3, as DNA: TGTGCCAGCAGCTTATCCCAGCTAGCTGGTCAAAGGGATGAGCAGTTCTTC. The encoded protein is CASSLSQLAGQRDEQFF.

This clone was counted only a few times. The V and J genes are TRBV9 and TRBJ2-3, with 11 bases that match TRBD1. The CDR3 runs to 18 residues. V dropped 3 bases and J dropped 2; count of bases not matched to a gene: 11. Germline V gene lookup returns CDR1 SGDLS and CDR2 YYNGEE. CDR3 sequence reads: CASSASGTGGPSTDTQYF. In DNA form, the CDR3 reads TGTGCCAGCAGCGCTTCCGGGACAGGGGGGCCCTCCACAGATACGCAGTATTTT.

This clone turned up a few times. V gene TRBV18 combines with J gene TRBJ1-1; D is possibly TRBD1 (5 bases). Trimming removed 6 bases from V and 4 bases from J, with 15 bases in between. Germline V gene data show CDR1 as KGHSH and CDR2 as LQKENI. This CDR3 comprises 14 residues. The CDR3 nucleotides read TGTGCCAGCTCCCAGGCAGGGTTAGGCACTGAAGCTTTCTTT. It translates to CASSQAGLGTEAFF.

The table lists this clone with a few counts. The chain uses TRBV5-4 and TRBJ2-7, with D unresolved. Germline V gene data show CDR1 as SGHNT and CDR2 as YYREEE (reference sequence). The CDR3 has 14 residues. Trimming removed 4 bases at V and 7 bases at J, with 18 bases between. In DNA form, the CDR3 reads TGTGCCAGCAGCCCGTTCAAATCGCGGCCGGAGCAGTACTTC. It encodes CASSPFKSRPEQYF. Full variable domain (outside the CDR3, taken from reference TRBV5-4 and TRBJ2-7): ETGVTQSPTHLIKTRGQQVTLRCSSQSGHNTVSWYQQALGQGPQFIFQYYREEENGRGNFPPRFSGLQFPNYSSELNVNALELDDSALYLCASSPFKSRPEQYFGPGTRLTVT.

This clone was observed a handful of times. The V call is TRBV9, the J call TRBJ2-3; D may be TRBD1 (6 bases). The CDR3 covers 14 residues. The V end was cut by 4 bases, the J end by 2 bases, with 11 bases between. Per the germline V gene, CDR1 is SGDLS and CDR2 is YYNGEE. CDR3 nucleotide sequence: TGTGCCAGCAGCCCTCGACAGGCCACAGATACGCAGTATTTT. Residues: CASSPRQATDTQYF.

This clone was seen a handful of times. The chain recombines TRBV19 with TRBJ2-7; the D gene is possibly TRBD1 (6 bases). CDR3 length equals 15 residues. Trimming removed 4 bases from V and 0 bases from J, with 13 bases in between. The V gene's germline CDR1 is LNHDA and CDR2 SQIVND (reference sequence). In DNA, the CDR3 is TGTGCCAGTAGTACCGGGACATCGAGCTCCTACGAGCAGTACTTC. Its translation is CASSTGTSSSYEQYF.

The V gene is TRBV5-1, the J gene TRBJ2-7; weak D call: TRBD1 (7 bases). Germline lookup yields CDR1 SGHRS and CDR2 YFSETQ. V was clipped by 4 bases and J by 6 bases, with 17 bases between them. The CDR3 has 14 amino acids. The CDR3 DNA is TGCGCCAGCAGCCCTATGGACAGGCGGGGCGAGCAGTACTTC. It is translated as CASSPMDRRGEQYF.

This clone was counted only a few times. The rearrangement links TRBV6-6 to TRBJ1-1; D is undetermined. The CDR3 is made up of 14 amino acids. V lost 7 bases and J 7 bases, leaving 19 bases between the germline ends. Germline values: CDR1 MNHNY, CDR2 SVGAGI (reference sequence). CDR3 amino acids: CASTPTSRQHEAFF. In nucleotides, the CDR3 is TGTGCCAGCACTCCTACCTCCAGGCAGCATGAAGCTTTCTTT.

The table lists this clone with a few counts. The chain couples TRBV18 to TRBJ2-1, with TRBD2 identical over 8 bases. CDR3 size: 16 residues. After removal of 2 bases from V and 5 bases from J, the junction contained 8 bases not matched to a gene. CDR1 KGHSH and CDR2 LQKENI come from the germline V gene. In DNA, the CDR3 is TGTGCCAGCTCACCAACTGCGGGAGGATCCAACAATGAGCAGTTCTTC. This sequence encodes CASSPTAGGSNNEQFF.

This clone occurred a few times. The V gene is TRBV4-2, the J gene TRBJ2-1; D gene uncertain. Germline V gives CDR1 LGHNA, CDR2 YNFKEQ. The CDR3 is made up of 12 amino acids. Trimming shortened V by 4 bases and J by 7 bases, and 8 bases separated the two germline ends. The CDR3 loop reads CASSPERNEQFF. In nucleotides, the CDR3 is TGTGCCAGCAGCCCCGAGAGGAATGAGCAGTTCTTC.

The chain recombines TRBV28 with TRBJ2-3; tentatively, D is TRBD1 (6 bases). There are 15 residues in the CDR3. CDR1 MDHEN and CDR2 SYDVKM come from the germline V gene. Trimming cost V 6 bases and J 0 bases, with 13 bases left between them. The CDR3 spells CASSVTGYSTDTQYF. CDR3 in DNA: TGTGCCAGCAGCGTAACAGGGTATAGCACAGATACGCAGTATTTT.

This clone was counted a few times. The chain is built from TRBV14 and TRBJ1-1; D is unclear. This CDR3 spans 13 amino acids. V was cut by 1 base and J by 5 bases, with 8 bases left in between. In germline, CDR1 is SGHDN, CDR2 FVKESK. The CDR3 region has the DNA TGTGCCAGCAGCCAAGTTTCAGGAACTGAAGCTTTCTTT. Translation gives CASSQVSGTEAFF. The whole variable domain, filled in from reference TRBV14 and TRBJ1-1, reads EAGVTQFPSHSVIEKGQTVTLRCDPISGHDNLYWYRRVMGKEIKFLLHFVKESKQDESGMPNNRFLAERTGGTYSTLKVQPAELEDSGVYFCASSQVSGTEAFFGQGTRLTVV.

Details on this clone: Other DNA sequences from this sample encode an identical CDR3 as well. This rearrangement joins TRBV30 to TRBJ2-1; 7 bases line up with TRBD1. V lost 3 bases, J lost 9 bases, and 2 bases stayed unmatched. The CDR3 runs to 11 residues. Per germline, CDR1 GTSNPN and CDR2 SVGIG (reference sequence). The CDR3 reads CAWSDRAEQFF. The CDR3 DNA reads TGTGCCTGGAGCGACAGGGCTGAGCAGTTCTTC.

Ten or more counts support this clone. The rearrangement links TRBV5-1 to TRBJ2-5; tentative D call: TRBD2 (6 bases). The CDR3 has 15 amino acids. Germline assignment: CDR1 SGHRS and CDR2 YFSETQ. V was clipped by 4 bases and J by 5 bases, with 18 bases between them. The CDR3 loop is CASSTAGTWQETQYF. The CDR3 DNA reads TGCGCCAGCAGCACCGCAGGGACTTGGCAGGAGACCCAGTACTTC.

V is TRBV19 and J is TRBJ2-1; 7 bases are a match to TRBD1. The CDR3 is 13 residues long. Per the germline V gene, CDR1 is LNHDA and CDR2 is SQIVND (reference sequence). V was pared by 6 bases and J by 6 bases, with 5 bases of the junction left unmatched. The CDR3 nucleotides read TGTGCCAGTAGGACTACAGGGGTCAATGAGCAGTTCTTC. It codes for CASRTTGVNEQFF.

This clone was recorded a few times. The rearrangement joins TRBV6-6 to TRBJ2-4; D is possibly TRBD1 (8 bases). Germline CDR1 MNHNY, CDR2 SVGAGI (reference sequence). V was pared by 5 bases and J by 10 bases, with 12 bases between. The CDR3 consists of 12 residues. Here the CDR3 reads CASSDRGGIQYF. The CDR3 DNA reads TGTGCCAGCAGTGACAGGGGAGGGATTCAGTACTTC.

This clone showed up just a few times. The chain joins TRBV7-9 to TRBJ1-4, with TRBD1 identical over 7 bases. J was trimmed by 8 bases and V by 5 bases; bases with no gene match: 8. The CDR3 sequence is 14 residues long. The germline gives CDR1 SEHNR, CDR2 FQNEAQ (reference sequence). The chain's CDR3 is CASSRDSVTEKLFF. The CDR3 bases are TGTGCCAGCAGCAGGGACAGCGTCACCGAAAAACTGTTTTTT.